Below, 21 T cell receptor beta chains from the same sample are listed, as sequenced in a study of T cells in Graves' hyperthyroidism and ophthalmopathy. Amplified TCR beta CDR3 regions came from RNA transcripts. HTBI primers drove first-round RT-PCR of the TCR CDR3. TCRdb itself ran the multiplex PCR reads through MiXCR, one entry per CDR3 protein. The sample lists 340,000 or so distinct CDR3 sequences, around 16% seen once, with around a third in the top ten. Sequenced sample: blood. These receptors all come from a young man with Graves' hyperthyroidism.

This clonotype was picked up many times. The rearrangement joins TRBV11-2 to TRBJ2-3; D is possibly TRBD1 (5 bases). CDR1 is SGHAT and CDR2 is FQNNGV in the germline V gene. The CDR3 spans 15 residues. V lost 7 bases and J lost 8, with 22 bases in between. The DNA of the CDR3 is TGTGCCAGCACCCTTGATGGGTCAGGAAGGGGTACGCAGTATTTT. Its protein product is CASTLDGSGRGTQYF.

This chain connects TRBV7-2 to TRBJ1-3; TRBD1 might be the D (6 bases). Germline V gene data show CDR1 as SGHTA and CDR2 as FQGNSA. The CDR3 extends over 14 amino acids. V lost 1 base to trimming and J lost 4 bases, with 8 bases between them. CDR3 sequence reads: CASSLGGAGNTIYF. Here the CDR3 DNA reads TGTGCCAGCAGCTTAGGGGGGGCCGGAAACACCATATATTTT.

This clonotype was detected many times. The genes are TRBV11-2 and TRBJ2-5, with 8 bases lining up with TRBD2. The germline gives CDR1 SGHAT, CDR2 FQNNGV. V lost 5 bases and J lost 5; bases outside the gene matches: 10. The CDR3 loop spans 15 amino acids. CDR3 amino acids: CASSHSGSGGETQYF. CDR3 nucleotide sequence: TGTGCCAGCAGCCACAGCGGGAGTGGAGGGGAGACCCAGTACTTC.

V and J are TRBV5-1 and TRBJ2-4, with 13 bases lining up with TRBD2. This CDR3 contains 20 residues. Germline CDR1 SGHRS, CDR2 YFSETQ. J gave up 0 bases and V 2 bases, and 11 bases lay outside the gene matches. The DNA for the CDR3 is TGCGCCAGCAGCTTCCCCGCCGGGACTAGCGGGACCTTAGCCAAAAACATTCAGTACTTC. Protein product: CASSFPAGTSGTLAKNIQYF.

The V gene is TRBV29-1, the J gene TRBJ2-7; 10 bases fit TRBD1. Trimming cost V 4 bases and J 2 bases; bases outside gene matches: 14. The length of the CDR3 is 17 residues. The germline V gene encodes CDR1 SQVTM and CDR2 ANQGSEA. CDR3 coding DNA: TGCAGCGTTGCGGACGTCCCGTCCGGGACAGGGGCCTACGAGCAGTACTTC. Encoded protein: CSVADVPSGTGAYEQYF.

This chain links TRBV20-1 with TRBJ2-1; possibly TRBD2 for D (6 bases). V was shortened by 5 bases and J by 6 bases, with 23 bases between the two germline ends. The V gene's germline CDR1 is DFQATT and CDR2 SNEGSKA (reference sequence). The CDR3 spans 16 residues. The CDR3 here is CSAVVLPGLASNEQFF. CDR3 in DNA: TGCAGTGCTGTCGTCCTACCCGGCCTAGCGTCCAATGAGCAGTTCTTC.

Concerning this clonotype: One junction end disagrees with the germline gene, perhaps due to a read error. The genes are TRBV18 and TRBJ2-7, with 12 bases fitting TRBD2. The CDR3 is made up of 15 amino acids. Germline CDR1 KGHSH, CDR2 LQKENI. CDR3 sequence (DNA): TGTGCCAGCTCCCCAGGGCTAGCGGGAGGGTCCGAGCAGCACTTC. Its translation: CASSPGLAGGSEQHF.

This clonotype was seen repeatedly, ten times or more. The V and J genes are TRBV20-1 and TRBJ1-4; D not certain. The CDR3 consists of 12 residues. Trimming took 7 bases from V and 5 from J, leaving 11 bases between them. Germline V gene sequence: CDR1 DFQATT, CDR2 SNEGSKA (reference sequence). CDR3 loop: CSVSGPNEKLFF. The DNA for the CDR3 is TGCAGTGTCTCCGGGCCGAATGAAAAACTGTTTTTT.

The chain uses TRBV2 and TRBJ1-5, with 7 bases lining up with TRBD1. Trimming cost V 7 bases and J 2 bases; bases outside gene matches: 5. The CDR3 is 14 residues long. CDR1 SNHLY and CDR2 FYNNEI come from the germline V gene. CDR3 residues: CASMGQGGNQPQHF. The CDR3 region has the DNA TGTGCCAGCATGGGCCAGGGGGGCAATCAGCCCCAGCATTTT.

This clonotype was seen ten or more times. The gene calls are TRBV2 and TRBJ2-5; D uncertain. The CDR3 has 12 residues. The V gene's germline CDR1 is SNHLY and CDR2 FYNNEI. The V end was cut by 3 bases, the J end by 0 bases, with 2 bases between. DNA of the CDR3: TGTGCCAGCAGTGATAACCAAGAGACCCAGTACTTC. This sequence encodes CASSDNQETQYF.

This clonotype occurred many times. The chain links TRBV3-1 to TRBJ2-3, with TRBD2 identical over 9 bases. Germline V gene lookup returns CDR1 LGHDT and CDR2 YNNKEL (reference sequence). Germline trimming cut 4 bases from V and 4 bases from J; bases unmatched to any gene: 6. This CDR3 comprises 15 residues. The CDR3 here is CASSRGVAGADTQYF. Written as DNA, the CDR3 is TGTGCCAGCAGCCGGGGAGTAGCGGGAGCAGATACGCAGTATTTT.

There are a few counts of this clonotype. This may be a read error, as it is one base from a much larger clone. The CDR3 DNA reads as TGTGCCAGCAGTTCTGGACAGTCCTCCTACGAGCAGTGCTTC. This codes for CASSSGQSSYEQCF. The V call is TRBV12-3 or TRBV12-4, the J call TRBJ2-7; perhaps TRBD1 as D (6 bases). The CDR3 extends over 14 amino acids.

This clonotype was observed a handful of times. The V gene is TRBV7-6, the J gene TRBJ2-1, with 7 bases that match TRBD1. In germline, CDR1 is SGHVS, CDR2 FNYEAQ. The length of the CDR3 is 13 residues. The ends lost 4 bases at V and 14 bases at J; junction bases unmatched: 11. CDR3 residues: CASSSTGLAGEFF. The CDR3, as DNA: TGTGCCAGCAGCTCGACAGGGCTCGCGGGCGAGTTCTTC.

With regard to this clonotype: A much larger clone sits a single nucleotide away, making a read error possible. The CDR3 reads CASSPPDRGDHEQYF. The CDR3 DNA follows: TGTGCCAGCAGTCCTCCGGACAGGGGGGACCACGAGCAGTACTTC. The rearrangement joins TRBV6-1 to TRBJ2-7, with 10 bases matching TRBD1. Unmatched junction bases numbered 9, after V lost 5 bases and J lost 5 bases. The germline V gene has CDR1 MNHNS and CDR2 SASEGT. CDR3 length: 15 amino acids.

This clonotype was observed a handful of times. The chain carries TRBV27 and TRBJ2-7, with 8 bases that match TRBD2. The V gene's germline CDR1 is MNHEY and CDR2 SMNVEV (reference sequence). V dropped 6 bases and J dropped 6; count of bases not matched to a gene: 13. This CDR3 region has 15 residues. The CDR3, as DNA: TGTGCCAGCAGCCTGGGCGGGGGGACGTGGGTCGAGCAGTACTTC. It is translated as CASSLGGGTWVEQYF.

There are many counts of this clonotype. This chain joins TRBV7-9 and TRBJ2-1; 11 positions match TRBD2. This CDR3 spans 17 amino acids. Germline lookup yields CDR1 SEHNR and CDR2 FQNEAQ (reference sequence). V lost 6 bases, J lost 4 bases, and 11 bases stayed unmatched. The CDR3 bases are TGTGCCAGCAGTTATCGACCGGGACTAGCGGTTTACAATGAGCAGTTCTTC. Translation: CASSYRPGLAVYNEQFF.

The J gene is TRBJ2-7, the V gene TRBV5-1; no firm D call. The germline CDR1 and CDR2 sequences are SGHRS and YFSETQ. CDR3 length: 11 residues. Trimming removed 4 bases from V and 4 bases from J, with 6 bases in between. For the CDR3, the DNA is TGCGCCAGCAGCACCTTGTACGAGCAGTACTTC. It is translated as CASSTLYEQYF.

This clonotype was recorded at least ten times. The chain uses TRBV6-1 and TRBJ2-7, with D perhaps matching TRBD1 or TRBD2 (7 bases each). Trimming removed 5 bases at V and 5 bases at J, with 16 bases between. Germline V CDR1 and CDR2: MNHNS, SASEGT. The CDR3 is 14 amino acids. This chain's CDR3 is CASSQGGMPHEQYF. DNA for the CDR3: TGTGCCAGCAGTCAGGGGGGGATGCCACACGAGCAGTACTTC.

This clonotype was recorded a few times. The chain uses TRBV27 and TRBJ2-3; TRBD2 aligns across 10 bases. Germline CDR1 reads MNHEY; CDR2 reads SMNVEV (reference sequence). The CDR3 spans 17 residues. The trim removed 5 bases at V and 0 bases at J, leaving 8 bases unmatched. CDR3: CASSQLAGRPSTDTQYF. The CDR3 nucleotides are TGTGCCAGCAGTCAACTAGCGGGACGTCCTAGCACAGATACGCAGTATTTT.

Only a few counts were recorded for this clonotype. This chain uses TRBV20-1 with TRBJ2-1, with D hard to call. Trimming shortened V by 6 bases and J by 3 bases, and 18 bases separated the two germline ends. Germline values: CDR1 DFQATT, CDR2 SNEGSKA (reference sequence). The CDR3 consists of 15 residues. As DNA, the CDR3 is TGCAGTGCAGTAGGCCCTCCAAACTTCTACAATGAGCAGTTCTTC. Protein sequence: CSAVGPPNFYNEQFF.

A remark on this clonotype: One end of the junction fails to match germline, which may point to a read error. V is TRBV11-3 and J is TRBJ2-2; TRBD2 is a possible D gene (5 bases). Germline CDR1 SGHNT, CDR2 YENEEA. This CDR3 contains 18 residues. CDR3 sequence reads: CASSLEGSANANTGEPFF. In nucleotides, the CDR3 is TGTGCCAGCAGCTTAGAGGGTTCAGCGAACGCGAACACCGGGGAGCCGTTTTTT.